This T cell receptor (beta chain) emerged from a study of blood T cell repertoires in COVID-19 (dated by TCRdb to the early 2020s). For the study in its entirety: Samples from collaborators originated in the United States, Italy and Spain and spanned both the acute and convalescent phases of COVID-19. A de-identified subject ID, COVID-19 status, age in years and sex were almost always included in the sample metadata. The material from the prospective study consisted of cDNA or gDNA derived from T cells, B-cell-depleted T cells, or PBMCs. Deeply sampled blood TCRbeta repertoires from subjects exposed to, actively infected with, or recovered from COVID-19 were included in the dataset. The repertoires were released in a freely available public database meant as a resource for research on the immune response to SARS-CoV-2. Where available, HLA class I and class II types were obtained from metadata supplied by the sample provider rather than from assay-based typing. Samples were obtained from the ongoing ImmuneRACE study (first 160 participants) and from some 1,300 subjects provided by 6 global collaborators. The study at large found these results: The quantity of clinical and demographic metadata differed by source and by participant and was supplied without curation.

Each collaborating institution followed its own protocols to collect whole blood in K2EDTA tubes. For TCRbeta analysis, collaborators shipped samples as frozen whole blood, isolated PBMCs, or DNA extracted from either of those sample types. The immunoSEQ Assay, a bias-controlled multiplex PCR, was used to amplify TCRbeta CDR3 regions from genomic DNA. The paper's processing steps were these. The number of nucleated cells in each sample was estimated from the amplification of reference gene primers within the assay. To quantify the absolute abundance of each unique TCRbeta CDR3 rearrangement, sequence reads were collapsed and filtered. For each sample, productive Simpson clonality was calculated as the square root of Simpson's diversity index over productive rearrangements. Not all clones reach the TCRdb copy of this immuneACCESS table, which keeps in-frame sequences only. Checked studies attribute under half of the gap to unresolved V genes and leave the rest unexplained. Clonal size and the V and J genes are those of that table, whereas D and trimming came from the DNA. The sample yields 310,000 or so clones; around 86% were counted once. The ten largest clones add up to 1% of the sample.

The germline V gene encodes CDR1 SGHTA and CDR2 FQGTGA. From the cysteine through the phenylalanine, the CDR3 covers 14 amino acids. Left in the record is the CDR3 DNA by itself, 42 bases read in frame from the first base. Trimming removed 5 bases from V and 1 base from J; the gene matches leave 4 bases unexplained. As regards this clone: No antigen is known for it. The sample holds no much larger clone one base away, and base qualities are not on file.

The source of this sequence is a man aged 45-65 years with active or convalescent COVID-19. The sample was peripheral blood. The chain is assembled from TRBV7-3 and TRBJ1-1, with TRBD1 identical over 7 junction bases. CDR3 protein: CASSHGTENTEAFF. DNA sequence: TGTGCCAGCAGCCACGGGACAGAGAACACTGAAGCTTTCTTT.